Reported below is one T cell receptor beta chain. The sample comes from a study of control samples from healthy donors and cancer patients. Germline V CDR1 and CDR2: SGDLS, YYNGEE. Between the trimmed V and J ends, which lost 1 base and 11 bases, there was a span of 13 bases. The CDR3 loop spans 14 amino acids. Generated by immunoSEQ multiplex PCR, the TCRdb table keeps only in-frame clones and is missing some. The data contain 190,000 or so clones, 80% to 95% of them singletons. The rearrangement links TRBV9 to TRBJ1-6; D is uncertain. The source of this sequence is a man between 18 and 29 years old in good health. The sequenced sample was blood. In DNA, the CDR3 is TGTGCCAGCAGCGTACCTCACCCCGGGGCACCCCTCCACTTT. Its translation is CASSVPHPGAPLHF.